These T cell receptor beta chains were read from a single sample in a study of regulatory T cells in long-lasting Graves disease. TCRdb re-analysed the multiplex PCR reads in MiXCR, keeping a single row per CDR3 protein. The repertoire holds roughly 500,000 distinct CDR3 sequences, with more than 10% as singletons. This sample also belongs to another study, concerning T cells in Graves' hyperthyroidism and ophthalmopathy.

Sample: peripheral blood mononuclear cells (PBMCs), taken at new diagnosis, from a patient treated with antithyroid drugs. The receptors were gathered from a woman in her thirties with Graves disease. CDR3s include the opening cysteine and the closing phenylalanine or tryptophan. A D gene is named only where the DNA matches it firmly. Not all rows give a size; the values are once, few, many and, for expanded clones, a class.

>TRBD1|TRBJ2-5|.|TRBV19
TGTGCCAGTAGTATGGGACAGGGACGAGAGACCCAGTACTTC
CASSMGQGRETQYF
>.|TRBJ1-6|many|TRBV6-1
TGTGCCAGCAGGGGGGAGCCCCTTATCGGACCCCTCCACTTT
CASRGEPLIGPLHF
>TRBD2|TRBJ2-1|many|TRBV6-1
TGTGCCAGCAGTCGATTAGCGGGAGGGAATTACAATGAGCAGTTCTTC
CASSRLAGGNYNEQFF
>.|TRBJ2-1|many|TRBV9
TGTGCCAGCACGCCCATAGCGCTCAATGAGCAGTTCTTC
CASTPIALNEQFF
>TRBD1|TRBJ1-5|.|TRBV18
TGTGCCAGCTCACCAAGACAGGGAATGGATCAGCCCCAGCATTTT
CASSPRQGMDQPQHF
>.|TRBJ1-1|many|TRBV30
TGTGCCTGGAGCTGGGGGCACACTGAAGCTTTCTTT
CAWSWGHTEAFF
>TRBD2|TRBJ2-5|many|TRBV2
TGTGCCAGCAGGGACCTACTAGCGGGGAAAGAGACCCAGTACTTC
CASRDLLAGKETQYF
>.|TRBJ2-2|many|TRBV2
TGTGCCAGCAGTGAGAGCAGGCTTTCGAACACCGGGGAGCTGTTTTTT
CASSESRLSNTGELFF
>.|TRBJ1-1|.|TRBV20-1
TGCAGTGCTTACAGGTCCCTTAGCACTGAAGCTTTCTTT
CSAYRSLSTEAFF
>.|TRBJ2-4|few|TRBV9
TGTGCCAGCAGCGTAGGAGCGGGCCTAGCCAAAAACATTCAGTACTTC
CASSVGAGLAKNIQYF
>.|TRBJ1-2|many|TRBV29-1
TGCAGCGCCCCGGCAGAGCTTAACTATGGCTACACCTTC
CSAPAELNYGYTF
>.|TRBJ2-1|many|TRBV9
TGTGCCAGCAGCGTAGAATCAATTTTTAACAATGAGCAGTTCTTC
CASSVESIFNNEQFF
>.|TRBJ2-5|many|TRBV7-9
TGTGCCAGCAGCCACACGCCCGGCAAACAAGAGACCCAGTACTTC
CASSHTPGKQETQYF
>.|TRBJ2-1|many|TRBV9
TGTGCCAGCAGCGTAGGAGTTACGTCTTTCGAGCAGTTCTTC
CASSVGVTSFEQFF
>.|TRBJ2-1|.|TRBV19
TGTGCCAGTAGTTTGGGGATCTTGCAGTTCTTC
CASSLGILQFF
>.|TRBJ2-7|.|TRBV19
TGTGCCAGTATGGATCGCAGGGTCTCCTACGAGCAGTACTTC
CASMDRRVSYEQYF
>.|TRBJ1-1|many|TRBV6-1
TGTGCCAGCAGTACAAAGGGGAACACTGAAGCTTTCTTT
CASSTKGNTEAFF
>.|TRBJ1-4|many|TRBV19
TGTGCCAGCAGTTCCCCGGGCCGGACGAATGAAAAACTGTTTTTT
CASSSPGRTNEKLFF
>TRBD1|TRBJ1-1|.|TRBV7-2
TGTGCCAGCAGGTTGAGGGGGCTGACTGAAGCTTTCTTT
CASRLRGLTEAFF
>.|TRBJ1-1|many|TRBV2
TGTGCCAGCAGTGAAGAACGGGGCGGGAAAGCTTTCTTT
CASSEERGGKAFF
>.|TRBJ1-4|many|TRBV20-1
TGCAGTGTCACCGGTGGTGCTAATGAAAAACTGTTTTTT
CSVTGGANEKLFF
>.|TRBJ1-1|.|TRBV4-3
TGCGCCAGCAGCCAAGATATCAGGGGAAGGGGAACTGAAGCTTTCTTT
CASSQDIRGRGTEAFF
>.|TRBJ1-2|many|TRBV16
TGTGCCAGCAGCCAATACGCCGCCGGGAACTATGGCTACACCTTC
CASSQYAAGNYGYTF
>.|TRBJ1-5|.|TRBV19
TGTGCCACGTCACATGCGGGTCAGCCCCAGCATTTT
CATSHAGQPQHF
>TRBD1|TRBJ1-5|.|TRBV19
TGTGCCAGTAGCGGGACAGTAGGTCAGCCCCAGCATTTT
CASSGTVGQPQHF
>TRBD2|TRBJ2-5|few|TRBV7-9
TGTGCCAGCAGTTTGGGACTAGCGGGAGGGGGGGAGACCCAGTACTTC
CASSLGLAGGGETQYF
>TRBD1|TRBJ1-2|few|TRBV19
TGTGCCAGTACCTACCTGACAGGGGGCAACTATGGCTACACCTTC
CASTYLTGGNYGYTF
>.|TRBJ1-1|many|TRBV18
TGTGCCAGCTCACCGAAAGTGGCAGGGATGAACACTGAAGCTTTCTTT
CASSPKVAGMNTEAFF